This T cell receptor (beta chain) derives from a study of cytomegalovirus exposure and HLA in healthy donors (dated by TCRdb to about 2017). In the study overall: An earlier analysis of approximately 600 of the donors reported roughly 300 Gb of sequence data and 117 million unique TCR beta sequences from 150 million to 200 million T cells. An early release that covered several hundred HLA-typed donors contained approximately 300 gigabases of sequencing data and around 80 million unique TCR sequences. Of the approximately 400 genotyped donors, over 70% fell in the genetic ancestry cluster associated with self-reported Caucasian donors. The study was designed to test whether signatures of past pathogen exposure could be identified by cataloging public T cell receptors. The T cell repertoires of 666 subjects were profiled by immunosequencing and related to cytomegalovirus serostatus. Besides the first cohort of hundreds of subjects, a separate validation cohort made up of 120 or so different subjects was used. High-throughput TCR immunosequencing, statistical association of individual TCRs with disease status, and machine learning were combined to predict cytomegalovirus infection status. A later analysis re-analyzed previously published TCR beta repertoires from 600 to 850 donors and added high-resolution HLA genotyping to study TCR occurrence patterns. In the later analysis, no new phenotypic data were used to find candidate immune exposures; instead, reliance was placed on TCR beta sequences and their occurrence across donors. In an earlier analysis of 587 of the donors, high-throughput TCR beta sequencing was used to judge whether each TCR beta V gene segment behaved as functional or pseudogenic. Donor age, sex, ethnicity and CMV serostatus were compiled together with the repertoire data. Genome-wide SNP genotypes for about 60% of the roughly 700 donors were used in a later genetic analysis, which treated that subset as a discovery cohort. All discovery cohort repertoires had been generated using a single sequencing platform. HLA typing covered class I and class II loci at four-digit resolution. Typing coverage differed by locus: A, B, C, DRB1 and DQB1 were typed in about 620-630 donors, DQA1 in 522, DPA1 in 600 to 610, and DPB1 in roughly 470. A handful of DR-DQ haplotypes were treated as single units for association and clustering because of strong linkage in the cohort. Among about 370 genotyped donors of the cohort, an average of about 240,000 unique TCR beta nucleotide sequences was sequenced per donor, of which 15% to 20% were non-productive. Paper-wide results and their limitations: A further reported finding was that TCR beta sequences accurately predicted the HLA-A and HLA-B alleles for most subjects in the first cohort. The authors suggested that the approach could potentially be extended to other disease states and immunological phenotypes. While some public TCRs were present in many individuals, most TCR sequences turned up only very rarely across donors. A total of fewer than 200 TCR beta chains were listed by the study as associated with cytomegalovirus. The classifier was reported to diagnose cytomegalovirus status with high specificity and sensitivity in both the original and validation cohorts. Compared with the roughly 670-donor mean, donors in an Asian-associated ancestry cluster had fewer N-insertions in productive TCRs, according to a later genetic analysis. A cluster of highly shared sequence variants was judged likely to represent a technical artifact of the sequencing pipeline. The 87-base-pair reads could not distinguish some IMGT-functional V segments, including TRBV6-2 and TRBV6-3, so those segments were excluded. For the cohort, immune exposure information was limited to CMV serostatus. A later analysis found that most CMV-associated TCR beta chains appeared HLA-restricted, with HLA associations seemingly driven largely by CMV exposure. About 17 rarely observed V segments, including chromosome 9 orphons, were excluded from the earlier analysis of about 600 of the donors because counts were too low. Linkage disequilibrium might explain the correlated functional status among segregating V segments, but an unknown experimental factor could not be excluded. Specific HLA alleles were associated with 15,000 to 20,000 TCR beta sequences at a false discovery rate of 0.05 in a later analysis. HLA typing was unavailable for some donors at each locus, so association tests used only the typed subset. In a later analysis, HLA-associated TCR beta chains were found to be more clonally expanded and to have lower generation probabilities than equally common non-associated chains. Three of the identified cytomegalovirus-associated TCR beta chains were confirmed in vitro to be specific for cytomegalovirus antigens. The presence/absence analyses assumed that sequencing depth was roughly uniform across donors, and that assumption may not be true. In a later genetic analysis, a missense DCLRE1C variant was associated with V-gene and J-gene trimming of TCR beta chains, and the association was replicated in an independent cohort. Assigning TCR associations to individual alleles was difficult when HLA alleles, especially DR and DQ, strongly co-occurred. Broadly in line with IMGT annotations, most TCR beta V segments showed up in productive rearrangements about 90% or about 30% of the time in an earlier analysis of several hundred of the donors. In a later analysis, TCR association rates were found to vary across HLA loci, with the most associated TCRs seen for DRB1 alleles and the fewest for HLA-C alleles. A later analysis reported that several top co-occurrence clusters appeared linked to parvovirus B19, influenza, CMV and Epstein-Barr virus. Only TCR beta chains were sequenced in this cohort, and the absence of alpha or paired-chain data limited detectable features.

Libraries were made using the immunoSEQ multiplex PCR assay. A mixture of 60 forward primers for TCR Vbeta segments and 13 reverse primers for TCR Jbeta segments was used in the multiplex PCR. A multiplex PCR assay on genomic DNA amplified the CDR3 region of rearranged TCR beta genes. The Illumina HiSeq System was used to sequence the amplified TCR beta libraries as 87-base-pair reads. The source study handled its data this way. In a later analysis, tens of millions of unique TCR beta chains were counted across the roughly 670 repertoires, and roughly 11 million of these chains were shared by at least two donors. A nearest-neighbor algorithm error-corrected the raw reads and collapsed the reads into unique sequences, merging closely related sequences to remove PCR and sequencing errors. To assign V, D and J gene segments, CDR3 sequences were aligned to IMGT reference sequences. For a sequence to be retained, a match of at least six nucleotides was required to both a V gene segment and a J gene segment. Rearrangements were called productive when the CDR3 lacked stop codons and stayed in frame with V and J; all others were non-productive. CDR3 was defined by IMGT convention, running from the second conserved V-encoded cysteine to the conserved J-encoded phenylalanine. In an earlier analysis of just under 600 of the donors, sequences lacking an unambiguous match to a single V gene segment were excluded. In an earlier analysis of around 600 of the donors, V segments were called functional above 56.7% productive rearrangements and were called segregating when the between-donor standard deviation exceeded 5%. To diagnose cytomegalovirus status from the catalog of TCR beta chain sequences, a statistical classification framework was built. A later analysis assigned V and J genes by comparing TCR nucleotide sequences with IMGT/GENE-DB human TR gene sequences. The TCRdist pipeline was used in a later analysis to assign CDR3 sequences and most-parsimonious VDJ recombination scenarios. In a later analysis, every TCR beta chain was defined by the combination of its CDR3 amino acid sequence and its V-gene family, and reads without a unique V-gene family were dropped. In a later analysis, fewer than 650 highly shared, low-generation-probability nucleotide sequences were removed to address suspected cross-contamination and a sequencing artifact. In a later analysis, a clonal expansion index was calculated for each public chain from normalized within-repertoire ranks of inferred template counts. In a later analysis, generation probabilities were computed using a VDJ recombination model fitted to out-of-frame rearrangements, and the results were checked against IGoR. In a later analysis, TCR-TCR, TCR-HLA and TCR-CMV co-occurrence was scored with hypergeometric tests, and a repertoire-size bias correction was applied to TCR pairs. To estimate false discovery rates, a later analysis permuted the HLA or CMV assignments 20 times. In a later analysis, co-occurring TCRs were grouped using DBSCAN, with TCRdist sequence similarity added in when clustering inside HLA-allele-positive subsets. For co-occurrence clustering, repertoires with fewer than 30,000 or more than 120,000 public chains were excluded, along with 5 or 6 repertoires with anomalous nucleotide sharing. This immuneACCESS table, as held by TCRdb, lists in-frame sequences with V and J called but not all clones. Of the missing ones, under half trace to an unresolved V gene in checked studies; the others have no known cause. V and J calls and clone size come straight from that table; D and trimming were deduced from the DNA. Counted in this sample were 140,000 to 150,000 clones; roughly 10% of them appeared once. 1.5% to 2% of the sample is in the top ten clones.

V sheds 1 base and J sheds 1 base, leaving 10 bases between their ends. CDR1 and CDR2 were assigned from the germline V gene as MGHRA and YSYEKL. The CDR3 holds 15 amino acids from the cysteine to the phenylalanine. Only the CDR3 region is kept as DNA, spanning 45 bases read in frame from base 1. This clone was seen more than once but under ten times. Its specific antigen is unknown. No clone much larger than this one lies a single base away; base qualities are absent. In total, 600 or so healthy bone marrow donors made up the cohort. At the time of sampling, all cohort members were nominally healthy, though unrecorded immune exposures were likely present. The donor tested CMV seronegative, placing the donor among the approximately 360 seronegative members of the cohort. A peripheral blood sample was collected from each donor, and TCR beta sequencing was performed on peripheral blood mononuclear cells. The Qiagen DNeasy Blood Extraction Kit was used to extract genomic DNA from the blood cell samples.

Sequences were obtained from PBMCs. The receptor's source is a man aged 50-60 years in good health and CMV-seronegative. The chain is made from TRBV4-1 and TRBJ2-5; the D gene lacks a confident call. The CDR3: CASSQAPRTQETQYF. The bases are TGCGCCAGCAGCCAAGCCCCTAGAACCCAAGAGACCCAGTACTTC.